The 27 T cell receptor beta chains listed next were all sequenced from one sample in a study of blood T cell repertoires in COVID-19. The data were produced by immunoSEQ multiplex PCR, yet TCRdb's version contains in-frame clones alone and is incomplete. The table shows a few hundred thousand clones, with around 85% occurring only once. The material sequenced was peripheral blood. Source of these receptors: a woman aged 18-35 years with acute or convalescent COVID-19.

V gene TRBV28 combines with J gene TRBJ2-7, with D tentatively TRBD1 (7 bases). This CDR3 is built from 13 residues. Germline CDR1 and CDR2: MDHEN and SYDVKM. Trimming removed 7 bases at V and 3 bases at J, with 13 bases between. The CDR3 here is CASIPGGNYEQYF. CDR3 in DNA: TGTGCCAGCATTCCAGGGGGGAACTACGAGCAGTACTTC.

The V call is TRBV5-5, the J call TRBJ2-3; D is ambiguous. This CDR3 is built from 14 residues. Looked up from germline, CDR1 is SGHKS and CDR2 is YYEKEE (reference sequence). V gave up 4 bases and J gave up 2 bases, with 11 bases separating them. The DNA of the CDR3 is TGTGCCAGCAGCCCCGACACTTTCACAGATACGCAGTATTTT. Translation: CASSPDTFTDTQYF.

This clone was counted a single time. This chain uses TRBV30 with TRBJ1-2; tentative D call: TRBD1 (6 bases). Germline V gene sequence: CDR1 GTSNPN, CDR2 SVGIG (reference sequence). V lost 0 bases and J lost 8, with 10 bases in between. The CDR3 length is 12 residues. The CDR3 sequence: CAWSVAGVGYTF. The CDR3 coding sequence is TGTGCCTGGAGTGTTGCAGGGGTCGGCTACACCTTC.

The V gene is TRBV6-5, the J gene TRBJ2-7; TRBD1 agrees at 10 bases. Trimming at V came to 2 bases and at J to 3 bases, leaving 4 bases not matched to a gene. The CDR3 spans 15 residues. CDR1 and CDR2 (germline): MNHEY, SVGAGI. The CDR3 DNA sequence: TGTGCCAGCAGTTACAGGGACAGGGGAGACTACGAGCAGTACTTC. Translation gives CASSYRDRGDYEQYF.

The V gene is TRBV5-1, the J gene TRBJ1-3; 9 nucleotides match TRBD1. V trimming: 0 bases; J trimming: 7 bases; junction bases outside the gene matches: 8. The CDR3 is 16 residues long. Germline assignment: CDR1 SGHRS and CDR2 YFSETQ. The CDR3 sequence is CASSLEGGQGWNTIYF. The CDR3 DNA reads TGCGCCAGCAGCTTGGAGGGGGGACAGGGATGGAACACCATATATTTT.

The chain carries TRBV5-8 and TRBJ1-2; 11 bases map to TRBD1. Germline-derived CDR1 and CDR2 are SGHTS and YDEGEE. J lost 4 bases, V lost 3 bases, and 2 bases had no gene match. The CDR3 covers 14 residues. Here the CDR3 reads CASSSGQGGYGYTF. In DNA, the CDR3 is TGTGCCAGCAGCTCGGGACAGGGGGGCTATGGCTACACCTTC.

The V and J genes are TRBV4-1 and TRBJ1-5; 7 positions agree with TRBD1. The germline CDR1 and CDR2 sequences are MGHRA and YSYEKL. V shed 3 bases and J 7 bases; nucleotides not matched to a gene: 15. The CDR3 is 17 residues long. This CDR3 reads CASSQGPATGSGQPQHF. CDR3 DNA: TGCGCCAGCAGCCAGGGACCGGCGACAGGGTCGGGGCAGCCCCAGCATTTT.

The chain employs TRBV30 and TRBJ2-7; 9 bases match TRBD1. Germline CDR1 is GTSNPN and CDR2 is SVGIG (reference sequence). The CDR3 totals 14 residues. The J segment lost 2 bases and the V segment lost 2 bases, leaving 4 bases of the junction unmatched. The CDR3 protein is CAWSTGTGTYEQYF. Written as DNA, the CDR3 is TGTGCCTGGAGTACCGGGACAGGGACCTACGAGCAGTACTTC.

CDR3 nucleotide sequence: TGTGCCAGCAGTTACTCGCAGGGTTTACGAGGTTCACCCCTCCACTTT. It is translated as CASSYSQGLRGSPLHF. This chain links TRBV6-5 with TRBJ1-6, with D possibly TRBD1 on 5 matching bases. Trimming left V 0 bases short and J 9 bases short, with 15 bases between. Germline V gene sequence: CDR1 MNHEY, CDR2 SVGAGI. The CDR3 covers 16 residues.

The J gene is TRBJ1-5, the V gene TRBV18; no definite D call. Germline lookup yields CDR1 KGHSH and CDR2 LQKENI. This CDR3 region has 13 residues. V shed 6 bases and J shed 5 bases, with 11 bases lying between them. CDR3 DNA: TGTGCCAGCTCCCCCCGGGATGATCAGCCCCAGCATTTT. Protein: CASSPRDDQPQHF.

This rearrangement joins TRBV7-7 to TRBJ2-1; 7 nucleotides align to TRBD1. J lost 9 bases, V lost 5 bases, and 7 bases had no gene match. This CDR3 has 13 residues. Germline V gene sequence: CDR1 SSHAT, CDR2 FNYEAQ (reference sequence). CDR3 DNA: TGTGCCAGCAGCGGTTACAGGGGCGGTGAGCAGTTCTTC. Its translation: CASSGYRGGEQFF. The whole variable domain, remainder taken from reference TRBV7-7 and TRBJ2-1, is GAGVSQSPRYKVTKRGQDVTLRCDPISSHATLYWYQQALGQGPEFLTYFNYEAQPDKSGLPSDRFSAERPEGSISTLTIQRTEQRDSAMYRCASSGYRGGEQFFGPGTRLTVL.

The V gene is TRBV28, the J gene TRBJ2-7; TRBD2 aligns across 7 bases. Germline V gives CDR1 MDHEN, CDR2 SYDVKM. The CDR3 spans 16 residues. J lost 2 bases, V lost 5 bases, and 12 bases had no gene match. CDR3 protein: CASSGPLRRETYEQYF. The CDR3 coding sequence is TGTGCCAGCAGTGGCCCCCTCCGGCGGGAGACCTACGAGCAGTACTTC.

This clone was observed at least ten times. Here the CDR3 DNA reads TGTGCCAGCAGTTCCAGTACCCTTCAGCCCCAGCATTTT. Amino acid sequence: CASSSSTLQPQHF. V and J are TRBV12-3 or TRBV12-4 and TRBJ1-5; D not certain. This CDR3 contains 13 residues. The V end lost 4 bases, the J end lost 6 bases, and 10 bases lay between the germline ends.

V gene TRBV15 combines with J gene TRBJ2-7; 7 bases map to TRBD1. After removal of 1 base from V and 3 bases from J, the junction contained 6 bases not matched to a gene. Germline V CDR1 and CDR2: LNHNV, YYDKDF (reference sequence). The CDR3 sequence is 15 residues long. CDR3 in amino acids: CATSRGIGQDYEQYF. The CDR3 region has the DNA TGTGCCACCAGCAGAGGAATCGGACAGGACTACGAGCAGTACTTC. Using reference TRBV15 and TRBJ2-7 for the parts outside the CDR3, the full variable domain is DAMVIQNPRYQVTQFGKPVTLSCSQTLNHNVMYWYQQKSSQAPKLLFHYYDKDFNNEADTPDNFQSRRPNTSFCFLDIRSPGLGDTAMYLCATSRGIGQDYEQYFGPGTRLTVT.

The chain recombines TRBV6-1 with TRBJ1-4; D is unresolved. CDR1 MNHNS and CDR2 SASEGT come from the germline V gene. Between the trimmed V and J ends, which lost 2 bases and 0 bases, there was a span of 10 bases. The CDR3 length is 16 residues. The CDR3 here is CASSEMRQTTNEKLFF. CDR3 DNA sequence: TGTGCCAGCAGTGAAATGAGACAAACAACTAATGAAAAACTGTTTTTT.

The rearrangement links TRBV11-2 to TRBJ1-2; D gene unclear. The V end lost 6 bases, the J end lost 0 bases, and 8 bases lay between the germline ends. This CDR3 spans 13 amino acids. Germline V gene data show CDR1 as SGHAT and CDR2 as FQNNGV. CDR3 region: CASSSYTNYGYTF. For the CDR3, the DNA is TGTGCCAGCAGTTCCTATACTAACTATGGCTACACCTTC.

In this sample, this clone turned up once. The chain recombines TRBV12-3 or TRBV12-4 with TRBJ2-7; TRBD2 matches at 7 bases. The CDR3 contains 13 residues. Trimming removed 10 bases from V and 0 bases from J; junction bases left unmatched: 6. The CDR3 here is CATTGGSSYEQYF. CDR3 sequence (DNA): TGTGCCACCACGGGCGGGAGCTCCTACGAGCAGTACTTC.

The V gene is TRBV28, the J gene TRBJ2-7; perhaps TRBD2 as D (6 bases). V lost 4 bases to trimming and J lost 1 base, with 23 bases between them. The CDR3 has 18 residues. The germline gives CDR1 MDHEN, CDR2 SYDVKM. CDR3 protein: CASSSVLTSNPSSYEQYF. CDR3 nucleotides: TGTGCCAGCAGTTCCGTATTGACTAGTAACCCATCGTCCTACGAGCAGTACTTC.

For the CDR3, the DNA is TGCGCCAGCAGCCGGTGGGCAGGGGTTCTCTCCTACGAGCAGTACTTC. This gives the protein CASSRWAGVLSYEQYF. The V call is TRBV4-1, the J call TRBJ2-7; D is perhaps TRBD1 (6 bases). This CDR3 has 16 amino acids. With 4 bases removed from V and 0 bases from J, the gap between germline ends came to 16 bases. The germline CDR1 and CDR2 sequences are MGHRA and YSYEKL.

The V call is TRBV5-1, the J call TRBJ2-2; no firm D call. The CDR3 runs 15 residues. V lost 4 bases, J lost 0 bases, and 10 bases lay in between. The germline V gene has CDR1 SGHRS and CDR2 YFSETQ. CDR3 region: CASSPGGSNTGELFF. The CDR3 region has the DNA TGCGCCAGCAGCCCGGGTGGGTCGAACACCGGGGAGCTGTTTTTT.

The chain couples TRBV4-2 to TRBJ2-3, with D unresolved. CDR3 length equals 12 residues. CDR1 and CDR2 (germline): LGHNA, YNFKEQ. Trimming took 4 bases from V and 6 from J, leaving 8 bases between them. DNA for the CDR3: TGTGCCAGCAGCCCAGGATGGGATACGCAGTATTTT. Protein: CASSPGWDTQYF.

The rearrangement links TRBV12-3 or TRBV12-4 to TRBJ2-1; 7 bases fit TRBD1. Trimming cost V 5 bases and J 9 bases; bases outside gene matches: 4. This CDR3 contains 12 residues. CDR3: CASSLTGAEQFF. CDR3 sequence (DNA): TGTGCCAGCAGTCTAACAGGGGCTGAGCAGTTCTTC.

The rearrangement links TRBV7-9 to TRBJ2-7; D ambiguous. Germline lookup yields CDR1 SEHNR and CDR2 FQNEAQ (reference sequence). Trimming removed 1 base at V and 2 bases at J, with 12 bases between. This CDR3 spans 15 amino acids. The CDR3 DNA reads as TGTGCCAGCAGCTTAGGGTTCGTGCGGCCCTACGAGCAGTACTTC. This gives the protein CASSLGFVRPYEQYF.

The chain is built from TRBV9 and TRBJ2-7; 11 nucleotides match TRBD2. Germline V gene data show CDR1 as SGDLS and CDR2 as YYNGEE. V lost 4 bases, J lost 7 bases, and 7 bases stayed unmatched. The CDR3 is 14 amino acids. CDR3 sequence: CASSPIAGGEEQYF. In nucleotides, the CDR3 is TGTGCCAGCAGCCCGATAGCGGGAGGGGAGGAGCAGTACTTC.

The rearrangement links TRBV11-2 to TRBJ1-1; tentative D call: TRBD1 (5 bases). Trimming pared 3 bases from V and 7 bases from J, leaving 12 bases between. Looked up from germline, CDR1 is SGHAT and CDR2 is FQNNGV. The CDR3 extends over 13 amino acids. Written as DNA, the CDR3 is TGTGCCAGCAGCTTGGACATACAGGTTGAAGCTTTCTTT. Translated, it gives CASSLDIQVEAFF.

The chain uses TRBV6-6 and TRBJ1-1, with D unclear. With 0 bases removed from V and 1 base from J, the gap between germline ends came to 6 bases. The CDR3 spans 14 residues. Per germline, CDR1 MNHNY and CDR2 SVGAGI (reference sequence). CDR3 residues: CASSYSGGNTEAFF. DNA of the CDR3: TGTGCCAGCAGTTACTCCGGTGGGAACACTGAAGCTTTCTTT.

The rearrangement links TRBV6-5 to TRBJ2-1, with TRBD2 as a possible D gene (6 bases). The CDR3 runs 14 residues. Trimming cost V 5 bases and J 7 bases, with 15 bases left between them. Per the germline V gene, CDR1 is MNHEY and CDR2 is SVGAGI. The CDR3 DNA sequence: TGTGCCAGCAGTAGGGACTTGAAGGTAAATGAGCAGTTCTTC. Translation gives CASSRDLKVNEQFF.